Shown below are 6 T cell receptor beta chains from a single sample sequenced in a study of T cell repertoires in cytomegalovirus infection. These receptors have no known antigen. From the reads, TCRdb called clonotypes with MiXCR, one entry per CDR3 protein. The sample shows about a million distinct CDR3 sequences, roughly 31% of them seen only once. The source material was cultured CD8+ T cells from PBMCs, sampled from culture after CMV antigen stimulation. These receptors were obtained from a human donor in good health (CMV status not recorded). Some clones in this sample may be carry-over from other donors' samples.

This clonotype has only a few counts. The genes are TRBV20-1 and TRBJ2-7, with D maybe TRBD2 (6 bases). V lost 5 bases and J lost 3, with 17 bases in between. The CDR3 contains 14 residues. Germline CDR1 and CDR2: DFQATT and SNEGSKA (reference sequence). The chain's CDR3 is CSALTGLEFYEQYV. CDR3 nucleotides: TGCAGTGCTCTCACGGGACTGGAATTCTACGAGCAGTACGTC.

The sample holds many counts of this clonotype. The DNA for the CDR3 is TGTGCCAGCACCGACAGAGAGAACACCGGGGAGCTGTTTTTT. It encodes CASTDRENTGELFF. V gene TRBV7-2 combines with J gene TRBJ2-2; D might be TRBD1 (5 bases). Germline assignment: CDR1 SGHTA and CDR2 FQGNSA. This CDR3 region has 14 residues. Trimming took off 7 bases at V and 1 base at J, with 10 bases between the two ends.

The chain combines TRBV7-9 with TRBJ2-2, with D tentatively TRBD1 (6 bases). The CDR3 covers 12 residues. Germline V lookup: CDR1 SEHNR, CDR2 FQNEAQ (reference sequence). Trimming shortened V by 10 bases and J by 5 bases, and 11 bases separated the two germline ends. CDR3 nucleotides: TGTGCCACCATAGGGGGTACCGGGGAGCTGTTTTTT. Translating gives CATIGGTGELFF.

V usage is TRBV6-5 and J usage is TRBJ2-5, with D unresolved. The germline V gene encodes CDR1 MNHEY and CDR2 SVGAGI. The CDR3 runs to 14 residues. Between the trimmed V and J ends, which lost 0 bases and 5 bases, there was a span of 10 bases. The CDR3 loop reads CASSYSSLAETQYF. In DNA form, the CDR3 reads TGTGCCAGCAGTTACTCCTCCCTGGCGGAGACCCAGTACTTC.

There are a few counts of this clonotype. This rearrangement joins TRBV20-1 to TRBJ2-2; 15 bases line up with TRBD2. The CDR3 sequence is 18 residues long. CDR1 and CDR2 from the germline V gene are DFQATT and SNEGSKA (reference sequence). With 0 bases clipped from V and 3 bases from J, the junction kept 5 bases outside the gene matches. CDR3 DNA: TGCAGTGCTAGAGATTGGACTAGCGGGGGGGGTTACACCGGGGAGCTGTTTTTT. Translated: CSARDWTSGGGYTGELFF.

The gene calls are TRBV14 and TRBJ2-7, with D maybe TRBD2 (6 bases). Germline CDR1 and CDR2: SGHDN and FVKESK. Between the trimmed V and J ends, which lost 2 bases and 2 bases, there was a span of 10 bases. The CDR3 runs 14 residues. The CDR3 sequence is CASSQRGLTYEQYF. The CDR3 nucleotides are TGTGCCAGCAGCCAACGGGGACTTACCTACGAGCAGTACTTC.